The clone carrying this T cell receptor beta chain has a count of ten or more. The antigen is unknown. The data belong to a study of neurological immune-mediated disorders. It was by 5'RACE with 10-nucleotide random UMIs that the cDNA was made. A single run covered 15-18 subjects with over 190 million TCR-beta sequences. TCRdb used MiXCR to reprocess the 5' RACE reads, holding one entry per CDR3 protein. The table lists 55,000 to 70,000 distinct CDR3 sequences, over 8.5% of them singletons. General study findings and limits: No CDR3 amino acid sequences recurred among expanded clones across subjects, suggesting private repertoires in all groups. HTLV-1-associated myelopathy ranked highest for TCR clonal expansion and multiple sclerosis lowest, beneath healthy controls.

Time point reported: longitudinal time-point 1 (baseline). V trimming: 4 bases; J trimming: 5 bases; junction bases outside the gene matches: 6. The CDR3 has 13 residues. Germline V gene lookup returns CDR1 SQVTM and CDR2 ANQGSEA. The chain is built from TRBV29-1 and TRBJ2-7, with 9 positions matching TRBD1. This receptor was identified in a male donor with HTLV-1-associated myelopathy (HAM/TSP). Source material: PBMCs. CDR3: CSVGVGQGHEQYF. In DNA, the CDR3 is TGCAGCGTTGGGGTGGGACAGGGCCACGAGCAGTACTTC.